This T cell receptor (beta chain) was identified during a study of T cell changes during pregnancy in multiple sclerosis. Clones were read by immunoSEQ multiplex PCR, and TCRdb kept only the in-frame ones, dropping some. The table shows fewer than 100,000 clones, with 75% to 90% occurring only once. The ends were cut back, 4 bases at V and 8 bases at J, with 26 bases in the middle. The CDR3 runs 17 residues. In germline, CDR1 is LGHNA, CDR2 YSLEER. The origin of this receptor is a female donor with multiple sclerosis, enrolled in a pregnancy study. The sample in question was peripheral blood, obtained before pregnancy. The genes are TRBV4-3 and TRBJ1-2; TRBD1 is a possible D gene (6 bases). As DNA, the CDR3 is TGCGCCAGCAGCCCCAAGGTTGGCAGGGGCACAAAAGGGGGCTACACCTTC. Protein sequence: CASSPKVGRGTKGGYTF.